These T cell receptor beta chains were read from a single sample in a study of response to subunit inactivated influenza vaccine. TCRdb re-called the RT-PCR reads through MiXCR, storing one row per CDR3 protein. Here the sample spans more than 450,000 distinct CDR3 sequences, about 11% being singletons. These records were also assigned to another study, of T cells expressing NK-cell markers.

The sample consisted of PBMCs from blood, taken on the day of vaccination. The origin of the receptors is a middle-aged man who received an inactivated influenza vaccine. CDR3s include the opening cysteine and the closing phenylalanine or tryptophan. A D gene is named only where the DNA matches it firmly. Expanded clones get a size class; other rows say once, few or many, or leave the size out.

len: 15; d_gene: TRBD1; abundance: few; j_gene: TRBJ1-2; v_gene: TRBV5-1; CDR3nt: TGCGCCAGCAGCACCTTTGCACAGGGGGCACACGGCTACACCTTC; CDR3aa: CASSTFAQGAHGYTF
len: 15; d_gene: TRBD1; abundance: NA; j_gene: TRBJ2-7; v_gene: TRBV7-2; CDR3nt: TGTGCCAGCAGCCCAACAGGGGCCCTCCTGTACGAGCAGTACTTC; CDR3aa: CASSPTGALLYEQYF
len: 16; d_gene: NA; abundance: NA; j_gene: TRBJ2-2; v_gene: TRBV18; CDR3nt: TGTGCCAGCTCACCAGAGGTCGGGGGGCCTACCGGGGAGCTGTTTTTT; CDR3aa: CASSPEVGGPTGELFF
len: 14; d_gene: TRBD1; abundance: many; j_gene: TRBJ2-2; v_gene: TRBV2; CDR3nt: TGTGCCAGCAGGACAGGGGGAGGCACCGGGGAGCTGTTTTTT; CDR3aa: CASRTGGGTGELFF
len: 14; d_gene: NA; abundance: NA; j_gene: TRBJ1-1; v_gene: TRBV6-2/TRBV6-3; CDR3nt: TGTGCCAGCACCGAGGTTTGGGGATGGACTGAAGCTTTCTTT; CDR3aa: CASTEVWGWTEAFF
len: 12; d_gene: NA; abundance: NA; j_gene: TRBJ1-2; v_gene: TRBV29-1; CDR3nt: TGCAGCGTTGCGTCGGGTTCCTATGGCTACACCTTC; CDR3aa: CSVASGSYGYTF
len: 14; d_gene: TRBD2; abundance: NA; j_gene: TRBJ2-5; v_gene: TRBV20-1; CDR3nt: TGCAGTGCTCCGAGAGCGGGAGGGCCAGAGACCCAGTACTTC; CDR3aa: CSAPRAGGPETQYF
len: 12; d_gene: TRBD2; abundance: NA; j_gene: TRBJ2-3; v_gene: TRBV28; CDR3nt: TGTGCCAGCAGTTTAGGCGGGGGGACTCAGTATTTT; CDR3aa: CASSLGGGTQYF
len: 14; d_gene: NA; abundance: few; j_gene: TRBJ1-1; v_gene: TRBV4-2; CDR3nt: TGTGCCAGCAGCCAAGATGCGGGGAACACTGAAGCTTTCTTT; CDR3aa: CASSQDAGNTEAFF
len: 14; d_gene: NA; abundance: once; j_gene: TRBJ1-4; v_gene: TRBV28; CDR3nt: TGTGCCAGCACCCCTGAGGGGACTAATGAAAAACTGTTTTTT; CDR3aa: CASTPEGTNEKLFF
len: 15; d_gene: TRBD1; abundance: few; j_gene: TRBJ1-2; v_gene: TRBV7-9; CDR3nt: TGTGCCAGCAGCTTAGAGTTGGGACAGGGAGGTGGCTACACCTTC; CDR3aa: CASSLELGQGGGYTF
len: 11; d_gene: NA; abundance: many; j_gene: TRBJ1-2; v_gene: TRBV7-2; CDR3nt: TGTGCCAGCAGCTTGGGGAAAGGCTACACCTTC; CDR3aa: CASSLGKGYTF
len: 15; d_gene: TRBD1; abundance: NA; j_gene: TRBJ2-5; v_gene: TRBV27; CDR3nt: TGTGCCAGCAGTTCAATCAGGGGGCTCGGGGAGACCCAGTACTTC; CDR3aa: CASSSIRGLGETQYF
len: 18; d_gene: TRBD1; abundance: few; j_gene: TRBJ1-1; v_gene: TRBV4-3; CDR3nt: TGCGCCAGCAGCCAAGATGCAAGGACAGGGCCATTGAGCACTGAAGCTTTCTTT; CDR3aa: CASSQDARTGPLSTEAFF
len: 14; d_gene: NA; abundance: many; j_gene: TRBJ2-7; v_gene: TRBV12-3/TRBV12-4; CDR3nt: TGTGCCAGCAGTTTAGAGCAACTCTCCTACGAGCAGTACTTC; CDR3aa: CASSLEQLSYEQYF
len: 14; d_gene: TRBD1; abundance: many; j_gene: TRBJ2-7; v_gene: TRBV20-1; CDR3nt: TGCAGTGCTAGGGTGGCAGGGGGAACCTACGAGCAGTACTTC; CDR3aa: CSARVAGGTYEQYF
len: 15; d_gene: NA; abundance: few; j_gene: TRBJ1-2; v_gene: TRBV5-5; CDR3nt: TGTGCCAGCAGCTTTGGTCGGAGCAACAAAAGGGGCTACACCTTC; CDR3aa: CASSFGRSNKRGYTF
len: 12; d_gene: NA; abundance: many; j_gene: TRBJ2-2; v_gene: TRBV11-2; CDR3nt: TGTGCCAGCAGCTTAGAACTCGGGGAGCTGTTTTTT; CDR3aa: CASSLELGELFF
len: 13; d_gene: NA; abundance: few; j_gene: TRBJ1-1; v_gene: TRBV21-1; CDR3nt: TGTGCCATCCGGGACAGGGGGCTTACTGAAGCTTTCTTT; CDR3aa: CAIRDRGLTEAFF
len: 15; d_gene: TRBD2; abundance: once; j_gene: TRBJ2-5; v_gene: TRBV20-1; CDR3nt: TGCAGTGCCCGGACTAGCGGGAGGAGCCAAGAGACCCAGTACTTC; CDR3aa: CSARTSGRSQETQYF
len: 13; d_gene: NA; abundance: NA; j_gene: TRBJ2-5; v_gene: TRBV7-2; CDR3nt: TGTGCCAGCAGTCGGACCCCCAAAGAGACCCAGTACTTC; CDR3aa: CASSRTPKETQYF
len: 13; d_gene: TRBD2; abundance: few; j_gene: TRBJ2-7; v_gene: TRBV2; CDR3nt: TGTGCCACCAGACTAGCGGGAGGGTACGAGCAGTACTTC; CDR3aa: CATRLAGGYEQYF
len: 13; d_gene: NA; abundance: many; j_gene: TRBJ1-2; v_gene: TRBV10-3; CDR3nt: TGTGCCATCAGTGAGTCGAATATGGTTGGCTACACCTTC; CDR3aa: CAISESNMVGYTF
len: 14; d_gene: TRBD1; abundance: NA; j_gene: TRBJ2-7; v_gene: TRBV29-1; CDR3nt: TGCAGCGTGGGGCCCCAGACAGGGACCTACGAGCAGTACTTC; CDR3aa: CSVGPQTGTYEQYF
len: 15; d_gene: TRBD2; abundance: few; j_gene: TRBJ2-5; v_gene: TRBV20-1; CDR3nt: TGCAGTGCTCGAACAGTGGGACTAGCGAAAGAGACCCAGTACTTC; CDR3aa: CSARTVGLAKETQYF
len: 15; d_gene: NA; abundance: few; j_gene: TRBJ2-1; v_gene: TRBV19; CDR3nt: TGTGCCAGTAGTCGTGGCGGGCTCTCCTACAATGAGCAGTTCTTC; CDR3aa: CASSRGGLSYNEQFF
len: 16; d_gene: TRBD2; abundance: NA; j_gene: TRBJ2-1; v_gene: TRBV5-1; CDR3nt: TGCGCCAGCAGCTCCCTTACTAGCGGGGGGGCCAGAGAGCAGTTCTTC; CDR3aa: CASSSLTSGGAREQFF
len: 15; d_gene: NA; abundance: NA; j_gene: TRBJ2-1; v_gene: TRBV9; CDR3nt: TGTGCCAGCAGCGATCTCAGGGGTTTATCCGGTGAGCAGTTCTTC; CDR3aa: CASSDLRGLSGEQFF
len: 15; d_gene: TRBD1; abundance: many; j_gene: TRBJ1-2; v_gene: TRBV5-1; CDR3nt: TGCGCCAGCAGCCTCCGGACAGGGGGAGACTATGGCTACACCTTC; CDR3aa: CASSLRTGGDYGYTF
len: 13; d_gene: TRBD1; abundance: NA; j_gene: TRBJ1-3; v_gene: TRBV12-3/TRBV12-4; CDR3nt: TGTGCCAGCAGATACGACAGGGCGGGCACCATAGATTTT; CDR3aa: CASRYDRAGTIDF
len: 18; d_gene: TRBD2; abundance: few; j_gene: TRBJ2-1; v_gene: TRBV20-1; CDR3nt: TGCAGTGCTAGAGGGACTAGCGGGAGGTACGGTTCCTACAATGAGCAGTTCTTC; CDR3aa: CSARGTSGRYGSYNEQFF
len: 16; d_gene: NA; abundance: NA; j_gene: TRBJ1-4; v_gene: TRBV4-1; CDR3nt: TGCGCCAGCAGCCAAGATGGGTTGTCGGCTAATGAAAAACTGTTTTTT; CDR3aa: CASSQDGLSANEKLFF
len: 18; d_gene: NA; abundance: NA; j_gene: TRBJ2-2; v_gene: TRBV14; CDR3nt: TGTGCCAGCAGCCAATTTCCGGACAGACTTACGAACACCGGGGAGCTGTTTTTT; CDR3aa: CASSQFPDRLTNTGELFF
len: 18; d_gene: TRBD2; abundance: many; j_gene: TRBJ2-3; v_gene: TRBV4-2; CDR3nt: TGTGCCAGCAGCACAGGACTAGCGGGAGTTCCTAGCACAGATACGCAGTATTTT; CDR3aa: CASSTGLAGVPSTDTQYF
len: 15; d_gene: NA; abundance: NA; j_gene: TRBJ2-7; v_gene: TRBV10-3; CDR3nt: TGTGCCATCAGTGAGTCGATCAGTGTTTCCTACGAGCAGTACTTC; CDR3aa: CAISESISVSYEQYF
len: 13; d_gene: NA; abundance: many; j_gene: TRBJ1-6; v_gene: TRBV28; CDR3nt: TGTGCCAGCAGTTTACAGTCGAAGATAACCCTCCACTTT; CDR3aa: CASSLQSKITLHF
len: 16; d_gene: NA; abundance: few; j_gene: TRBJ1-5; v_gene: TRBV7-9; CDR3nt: TGTGCCAGCAGCTTAGCTCCTTTGGGGGACAATCAGCCCCAGCATTTT; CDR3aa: CASSLAPLGDNQPQHF
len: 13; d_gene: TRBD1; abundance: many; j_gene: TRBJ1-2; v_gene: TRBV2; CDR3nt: TGTGCCAGCAGTGAAGGGACAGGGACTGGCTACACCTTC; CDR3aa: CASSEGTGTGYTF
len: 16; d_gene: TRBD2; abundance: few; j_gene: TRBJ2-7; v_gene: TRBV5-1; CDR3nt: TGCGCCAGCAGCTTGGAGGGACTAGCGGGTTATTACGAGCAGTACTTC; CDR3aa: CASSLEGLAGYYEQYF
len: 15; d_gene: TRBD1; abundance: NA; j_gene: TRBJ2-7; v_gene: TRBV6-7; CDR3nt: TGTGCCAGCAGTTCCCAACGGGACAGTATACACGAGCAGTACTTC; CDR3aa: CASSSQRDSIHEQYF
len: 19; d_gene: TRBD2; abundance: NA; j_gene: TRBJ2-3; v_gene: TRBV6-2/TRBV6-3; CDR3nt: TGTGCCAGCAGTTACTTGAGAACGAAGGGACTAACCAGCACAGATACGCAGTATTTT; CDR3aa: CASSYLRTKGLTSTDTQYF
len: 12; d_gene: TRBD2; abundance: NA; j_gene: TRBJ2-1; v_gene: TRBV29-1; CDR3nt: TGCAGAGGGGGTCTAGCGGGAGGTGAGCAGTTCTTC; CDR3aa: CRGGLAGGEQFF
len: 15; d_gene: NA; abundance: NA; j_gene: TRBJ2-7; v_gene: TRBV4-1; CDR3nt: TGCGCCAGCAGCCGGGACCCGCAGGGAACCTACGAGCAGTACTTC; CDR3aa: CASSRDPQGTYEQYF
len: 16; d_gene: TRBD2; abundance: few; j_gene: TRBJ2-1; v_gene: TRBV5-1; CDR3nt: TGCGCCAGCAGCACTAGCGGGGGGCTTTCCTACAATGAGCAGTTCTTC; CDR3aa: CASSTSGGLSYNEQFF
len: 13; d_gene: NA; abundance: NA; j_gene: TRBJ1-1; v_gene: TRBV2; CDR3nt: TGTGCCAGCACCACTACGATGAACACTGAAGCTTTCTTT; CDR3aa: CASTTTMNTEAFF
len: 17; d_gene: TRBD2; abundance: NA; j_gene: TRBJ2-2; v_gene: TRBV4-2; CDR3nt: TGTGCCAGCAGCCAAGATTCGCTAGCGGCTAGGGCCGGGGAGCTGTTTTTT; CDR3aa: CASSQDSLAARAGELFF
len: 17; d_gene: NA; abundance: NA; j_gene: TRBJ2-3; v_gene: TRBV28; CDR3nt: TGTGCCAGCAGTTACCTCGGGGGACACCGAAGCACAGATACGCAGTATTTT; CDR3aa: CASSYLGGHRSTDTQYF
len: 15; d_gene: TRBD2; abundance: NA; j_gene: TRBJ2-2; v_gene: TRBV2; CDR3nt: TGTGCCAGCAGGGGAGCGGGGTCGAACACCGGGGAGCTGTTTTTT; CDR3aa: CASRGAGSNTGELFF
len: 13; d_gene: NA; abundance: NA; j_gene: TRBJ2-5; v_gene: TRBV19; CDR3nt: TGTGCCAGTAGTATGGAGCAACAAGAGACCCAGTACTTC; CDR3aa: CASSMEQQETQYF
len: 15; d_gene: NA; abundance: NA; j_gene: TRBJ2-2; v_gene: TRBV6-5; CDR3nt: TGTGCCAGCAGACTCGGGACCTCAGGCACCGGGGAGCTGTTTTTT; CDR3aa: CASRLGTSGTGELFF
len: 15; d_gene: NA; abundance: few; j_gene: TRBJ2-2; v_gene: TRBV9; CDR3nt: TGTGCCAGCAGCGCGCGATCAGGGGTGACCGGGGAGCTGTTTTTT; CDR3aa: CASSARSGVTGELFF
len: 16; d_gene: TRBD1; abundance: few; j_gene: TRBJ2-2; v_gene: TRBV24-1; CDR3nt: TGTGCCACCAGTGGAATCAGGGGGCGAGACACCGGGGAGCTGTTTTTT; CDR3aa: CATSGIRGRDTGELFF